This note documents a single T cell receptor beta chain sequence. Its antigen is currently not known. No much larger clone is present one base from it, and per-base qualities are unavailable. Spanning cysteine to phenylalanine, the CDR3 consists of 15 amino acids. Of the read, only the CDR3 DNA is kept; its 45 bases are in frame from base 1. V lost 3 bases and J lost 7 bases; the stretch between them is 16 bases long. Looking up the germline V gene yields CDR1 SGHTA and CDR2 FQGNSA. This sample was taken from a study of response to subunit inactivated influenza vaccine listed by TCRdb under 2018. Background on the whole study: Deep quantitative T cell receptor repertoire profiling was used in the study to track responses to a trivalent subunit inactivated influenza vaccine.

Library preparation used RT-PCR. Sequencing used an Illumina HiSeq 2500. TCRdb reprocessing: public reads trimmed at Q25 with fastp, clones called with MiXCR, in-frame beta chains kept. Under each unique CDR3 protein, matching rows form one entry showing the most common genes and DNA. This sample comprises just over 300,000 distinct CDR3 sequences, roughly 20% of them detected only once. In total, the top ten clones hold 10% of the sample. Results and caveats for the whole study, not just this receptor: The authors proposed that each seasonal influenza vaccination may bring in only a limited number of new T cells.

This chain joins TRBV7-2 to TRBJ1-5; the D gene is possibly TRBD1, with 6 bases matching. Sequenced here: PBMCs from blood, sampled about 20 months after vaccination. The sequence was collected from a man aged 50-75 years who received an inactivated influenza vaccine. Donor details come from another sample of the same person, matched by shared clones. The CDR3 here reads CASSLRGGIGQPQHF. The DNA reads TGTGCCAGCAGCTTGAGGGGGGGAATTGGACAGCCCCAGCATTTT.